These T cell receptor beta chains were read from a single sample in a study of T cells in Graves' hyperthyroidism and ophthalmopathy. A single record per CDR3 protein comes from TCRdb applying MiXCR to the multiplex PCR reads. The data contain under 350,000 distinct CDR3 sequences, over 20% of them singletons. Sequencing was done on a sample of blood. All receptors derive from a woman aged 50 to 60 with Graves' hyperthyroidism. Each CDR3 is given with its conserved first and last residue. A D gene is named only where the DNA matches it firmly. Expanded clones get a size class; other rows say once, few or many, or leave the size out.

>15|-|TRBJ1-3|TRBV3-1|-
TGTGCCAGCAGCCAAGATTCCGGCTCTAGAAACACCATATATTTT
CASSQDSGSRNTIYF
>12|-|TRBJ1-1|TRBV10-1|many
TGCGCCAGCAGTTCATGGACGGGTGAAGCTTTCTTT
CASSSWTGEAFF
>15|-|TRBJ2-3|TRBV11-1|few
TGTGCCAGCAGCTTAGGGGGACACAGCACAGATACGCAGTATTTT
CASSLGGHSTDTQYF
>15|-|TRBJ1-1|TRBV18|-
TGTGCCAGCTCACCACTCGAGGGAGGGAACACTGAAGCTTTCTTT
CASSPLEGGNTEAFF
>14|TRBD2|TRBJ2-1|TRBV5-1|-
TGCGCCAGCAGCTTGATAGCGGGGGGCAATGAGCAGTTCTTC
CASSLIAGGNEQFF
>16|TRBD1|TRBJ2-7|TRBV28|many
TGTGCCAGCAGGGGGACAGGGGGCTGGCGGCCCTACGAGCAGTACTTC
CASRGTGGWRPYEQYF
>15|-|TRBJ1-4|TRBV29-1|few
TGCAGCGCCGCCGACAGGACAGCAACTAATGAAAAACTGTTTTTT
CSAADRTATNEKLFF
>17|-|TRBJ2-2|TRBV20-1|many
TGCAGTGCTAGAGATCAATTCGGTTTCAGGGGCGCCGGGGAGCTGTTTTTT
CSARDQFGFRGAGELFF
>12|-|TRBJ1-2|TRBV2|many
TGTGCCAGCAGGCAGGATCGGTATGGCTACACCTTC
CASRQDRYGYTF
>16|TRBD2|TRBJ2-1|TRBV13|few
TGTGCCAGCAGCAACCCCGGGACTAGCCTCTACAATGAGCAGTTCTTC
CASSNPGTSLYNEQFF
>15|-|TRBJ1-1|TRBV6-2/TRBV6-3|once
TGTGCCAGCAGTCGAAAAGGGGCAGGGGATACTGAAGCTTTCTTT
CASSRKGAGDTEAFF
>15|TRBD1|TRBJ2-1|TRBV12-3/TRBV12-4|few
TGTGCCAGCAGACCTACCGGGACAGTCTACAATGAGCAGTTCTTC
CASRPTGTVYNEQFF
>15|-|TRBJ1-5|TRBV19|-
TGTGCCAGTACCCACCAGGGGAACGGCAATCAGCCCCAGCATTTT
CASTHQGNGNQPQHF
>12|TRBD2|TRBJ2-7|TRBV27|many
TGTGCCAGCAGTTTCTCGGGACTAGAGCAGTACTTC
CASSFSGLEQYF
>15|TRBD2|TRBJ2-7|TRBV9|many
TGTGCCAGCAGCCCCCAGACTAGCGGGGCCTACGAGCAGTACTTC
CASSPQTSGAYEQYF
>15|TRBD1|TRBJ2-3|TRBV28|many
TGTGCCAGCAATACCCGGGACAGGGGCACAGATACGCAGTATTTT
CASNTRDRGTDTQYF
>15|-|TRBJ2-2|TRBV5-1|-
TGCGCCAGCAGCTTGGCCGGGCTAGGGACCGGGGAGCTGTTTTTT
CASSLAGLGTGELFF
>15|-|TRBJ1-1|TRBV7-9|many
TGTGCCAGCAGCTTAGGGTCGGGATTCGGCTCTGAAGCTTTCTTT
CASSLGSGFGSEAFF
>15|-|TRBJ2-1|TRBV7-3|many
TGTGCCAGCAGCTTAACGTCGAGTAATGAGAATGAGCAGTTCTTC
CASSLTSSNENEQFF
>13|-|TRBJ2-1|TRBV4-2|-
TGTGCCAGCAGCCAGGCCGTACGGAAAGAGCAGTTCTTC
CASSQAVRKEQFF
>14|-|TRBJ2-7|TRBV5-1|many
TGCGCCAGCAGCATCCCGGGCGGAACCTACGAGCAGTACTTC
CASSIPGGTYEQYF
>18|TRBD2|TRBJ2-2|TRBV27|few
TGTGCCAGCAGTTTAAGTTTTGGGCGGGAGGGCAACACCGGGGAGCTGTTTTTT
CASSLSFGREGNTGELFF
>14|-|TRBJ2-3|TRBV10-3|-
TGTGCCATCAGTGAGGCCGGTAGGCCAGATACGCAGTATTTT
CAISEAGRPDTQYF
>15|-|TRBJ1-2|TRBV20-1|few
TGCAGTGCTAGAGACTATCCAGGAGAGAACTATGGCTACACCTTC
CSARDYPGENYGYTF
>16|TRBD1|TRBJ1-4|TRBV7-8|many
TGTGCCAGCAGCTTAACAGGACAGGCTCCGCCAGAAAAACTGTTTTTT
CASSLTGQAPPEKLFF
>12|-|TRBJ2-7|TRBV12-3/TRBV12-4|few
TGTGCCAGCAGTGACAGCCTCTACGAGCAGTACTTC
CASSDSLYEQYF
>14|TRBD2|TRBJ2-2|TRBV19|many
TGTGCGGCCGGGGCGGGAGCTTTCACCGGGGAGCTGTTTTTT
CAAGAGAFTGELFF
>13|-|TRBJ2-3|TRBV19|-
TGTGCCAGTAGTATTTGGGGCACAGATACGCGGTATTTT
CASSIWGTDTRYF
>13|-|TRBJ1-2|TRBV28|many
TGTGCCAGCACCCGGGACATTAACTATGGCTACACCTTC
CASTRDINYGYTF
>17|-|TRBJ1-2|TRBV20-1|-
TGCAGTGCCACCCGCGCCGGGAGTCCGGACAGCAACTATGGCTACACCTTC
CSATRAGSPDSNYGYTF
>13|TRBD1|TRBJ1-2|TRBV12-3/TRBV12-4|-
TGTGCCAGCACTTTGGACAGGCTCTATGGCTACACCTTC
CASTLDRLYGYTF
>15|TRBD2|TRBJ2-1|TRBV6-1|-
TGTGCCAGCAGTCTACGAGCGGGAGGCTCCAATGAGCAGTTCTTC
CASSLRAGGSNEQFF